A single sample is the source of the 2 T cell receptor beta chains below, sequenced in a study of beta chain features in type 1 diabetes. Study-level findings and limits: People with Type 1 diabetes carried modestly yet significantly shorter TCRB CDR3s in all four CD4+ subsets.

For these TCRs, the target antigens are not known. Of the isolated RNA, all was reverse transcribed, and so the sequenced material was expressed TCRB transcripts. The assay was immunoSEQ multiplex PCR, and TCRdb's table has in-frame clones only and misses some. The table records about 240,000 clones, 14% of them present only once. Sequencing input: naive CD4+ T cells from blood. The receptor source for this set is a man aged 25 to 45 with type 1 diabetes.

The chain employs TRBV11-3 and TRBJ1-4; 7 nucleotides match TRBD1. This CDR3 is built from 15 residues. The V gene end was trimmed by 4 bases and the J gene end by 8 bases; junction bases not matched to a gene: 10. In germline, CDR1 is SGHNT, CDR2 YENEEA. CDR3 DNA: TGTGCCAGCAGCTCGTCCCAGACAGGGAGGGAAAAACTGTTTTTT. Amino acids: CASSSSQTGREKLFF.

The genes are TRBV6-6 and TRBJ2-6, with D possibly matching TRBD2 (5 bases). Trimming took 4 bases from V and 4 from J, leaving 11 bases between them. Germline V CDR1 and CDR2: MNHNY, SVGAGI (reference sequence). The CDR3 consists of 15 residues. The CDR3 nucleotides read TGTGCCAGCAGTTTCCGGGATGGCGGGGCCAACGTCCTGACTTTC. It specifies CASSFRDGGANVLTF.